This T cell receptor (beta chain) is from a study of response to subunit inactivated influenza vaccine (dated by TCRdb to the late 2010s). About the full investigation: To follow how T cells responded to a trivalent subunit inactivated influenza vaccine, the researchers relied on deep quantitative profiling of the T cell receptor repertoire.

Overall study outcomes, separate from this receptor: It was suggested by the authors that each seasonal influenza vaccination may recruit only a limited number of new T cells.

Preparation of the library involved RT-PCR. Instrument used: Illumina HiSeq 2500. Using fastp at Q25 and MiXCR, TCRdb reprocessed the public reads and kept productive beta chains. Here each entry gathers all rows of one CDR3 protein and keeps the most common genes and DNA. The sample yields about 480,000 distinct CDR3 sequences; about 10% were counted once. Clones ranked in the top ten supply 9.5% to 15% of the sample. As for this clonotype: What this receptor recognizes is not known. The sample holds no much larger clone one base away, and base qualities are not on file.

The meaning of the sample's time point label: more than 35 days after influenza vaccine administration. CDR1 and CDR2, looked up from the germline V gene, are SGDLS and YYNGEE. V trim: 4 bases; J trim: 3 bases; unmatched bases: 3. The CDR3 holds 15 amino acids from the cysteine to the phenylalanine. The read is trimmed to its CDR3 DNA, 45 bases read in frame from base 1. The clonotype originates from a man between 50 and 59 years old who received an inactivated influenza vaccine. Donor details come from another sample of the same person, matched by shared clones. The rearrangement joined TRBV9 to TRBJ2-1; the central 11 bases match TRBD2. Specimen: PBMCs from blood, collected roughly 46 days after vaccination. The CDR3 protein: CASSLGLADYNEQFF. The base sequence is TGTGCCAGCAGCTTGGGACTAGCGGACTACAATGAGCAGTTCTTC.